Below are 32 T cell receptor beta chains sequenced from a single sample in a study of cytomegalovirus exposure and HLA in healthy donors. The primer mix had 60 Vbeta and 13 Jbeta primers. TCRdb's copy holds only in-frame clones and misses some; the assay was immunoSEQ multiplex PCR. This table has 95,000 to 110,000 clones, 10% appearing once. The sequenced sample was PBMCs. These receptors all stem from a man between 40 and 49 years old in good health and CMV-seropositive.

This clone was found a few times. The junction shows a germline mismatch at one end, possibly a read error. V gene TRBV10-2 combines with J gene TRBJ2-1; 11 bases are a match to TRBD1. This CDR3 is built from 15 residues. From germline, CDR1 is WSHSY and CDR2 SAAADI. CDR3 sequence reads: CASSEWDRGWNERFF. As DNA, the CDR3 is TGCGCCAGCAGTGAGTGGGACAGGGGGTGGAATGAGCGGTTCTTC.

This clone was found a few times. The rearrangement uses TRBV20-1 and TRBJ1-1, with D unclear. Per germline, CDR1 DFQATT and CDR2 SNEGSKA (reference sequence). The CDR3 has 9 amino acids. Deletions cut 6 bases from V and 8 bases from J, with 7 bases between. CDR3 sequence reads: CSAREEAFF. The CDR3, as DNA: TGCAGTGCCCGGGAGGAAGCTTTCTTT.

The J gene is TRBJ1-6, the V gene TRBV27; 10 bases are shared with TRBD1. Trimming cost V 7 bases and J 9 bases; bases outside gene matches: 6. CDR1 is MNHEY and CDR2 is SMNVEV in the germline V gene (reference sequence). CDR3 length: 14 residues. The CDR3 loop reads CASTPTGGGSPLHF. The CDR3 DNA sequence: TGTGCCAGCACCCCGACAGGGGGCGGTTCACCCCTCCACTTT.

This sequence joins TRBV4-1 and TRBJ2-7; D unclear. V lost 4 bases, J lost 0 bases, and 13 bases lay in between. The CDR3 extends over 15 amino acids. CDR1 and CDR2 (germline): MGHRA, YSYEKL. The CDR3 sequence is CASSLGPTTSYEQYF. The CDR3 coding sequence is TGCGCCAGCAGCCTGGGCCCGACCACCTCCTACGAGCAGTACTTC.

This clone has only a few counts. The gene calls are TRBV27 and TRBJ2-1; D is possibly TRBD2 (6 bases). V shed 2 bases and J shed 12 bases, with 17 bases lying between them. Germline CDR1 reads MNHEY; CDR2 reads SMNVEV (reference sequence). This CDR3 contains 14 residues. CDR3 DNA sequence: TGTGCCAGCAGTTTAGCCCGCGAGGGAGGTAGGCAGTTCTTC. Its translation is CASSLAREGGRQFF.

The genes are TRBV11-2 and TRBJ2-7; 9 bases match TRBD1. Germline loops: CDR1 SGHAT, CDR2 FQNNGV. The CDR3 runs to 14 residues. The junction had 10 bases not matched to a gene; V was cut back by 7 bases and J by 6 bases. The CDR3: CASTGTGNFAEQYF. The CDR3 DNA reads as TGTGCCAGCACCGGGACAGGGAATTTCGCCGAGCAGTACTTC.

This clone was counted between two and nine times. CDR3 nucleotide sequence: TGTGCCATCAGAGCCCTCGGGGGTGGCGAGCAGTACTTC. Translated, it gives CAIRALGGGEQYF. The V gene is TRBV10-3, the J gene TRBJ2-7; TRBD2 might be the D (6 bases). Trimming shortened V by 6 bases and J by 6 bases, and 15 bases separated the two germline ends. The CDR3 sequence is 13 residues long. Germline CDR1 is ENHRY and CDR2 is SYGVKD.

The chain couples TRBV7-6 to TRBJ2-7, with D possibly TRBD1 on 5 matching bases. CDR3 length equals 15 residues. Germline loops: CDR1 SGHVS, CDR2 FNYEAQ. V was pared by 5 bases and J by 2 bases, with 16 bases between. The CDR3 sequence is CASSHGTRDPYEQYF. CDR3 nucleotide sequence: TGTGCCAGCAGCCACGGTACCAGGGATCCCTACGAGCAGTACTTC.

A few counts support this clone. The chain has TRBV5-6 and TRBJ2-1; D might be TRBD2 (5 bases). Germline assignment: CDR1 SGHDT and CDR2 YYEEEE. The V end was cut by 2 bases, the J end by 8 bases, with 20 bases between. The CDR3 covers 16 residues. The CDR3 loop reads CASSFLKGDGVDEQFF. The CDR3 bases are TGTGCCAGCAGCTTTTTGAAGGGAGATGGAGTGGATGAGCAGTTCTTC.

This clone was detected only a few times. The CDR3 DNA sequence: TGTGCCAGCAGCCCGACAGGGGGAGGAATGCGGGGGTCCTACGAGCAGTACTTC. Amino acids: CASSPTGGGMRGSYEQYF. The V call is TRBV7-6, the J call TRBJ2-7; the match to TRBD1 covers 9 bases. Germline CDR1 is SGHVS and CDR2 is FNYEAQ. V lost 5 bases and J lost 1; bases outside the gene matches: 15. This CDR3 region has 18 residues.

This clone was seen only a few times. The chain uses TRBV19 and TRBJ1-4, with 9 bases fitting TRBD1. From germline, CDR1 is LNHDA and CDR2 SQIVND (reference sequence). This CDR3 spans 14 amino acids. Losses at the gene ends were 2 bases for V and 9 bases for J; bases not matched to a gene: 4. This CDR3 reads CASSISGTGKKLFF. The CDR3 DNA reads TGTGCCAGTAGTATATCTGGGACAGGGAAAAAACTGTTTTTT.

The chain links TRBV6-4 to TRBJ2-5; weak D call: TRBD2 (5 bases). The V gene lost 2 bases and the J gene lost 0 bases, with 10 bases spanning the gap. Germline CDR1 is MRHNA and CDR2 is SNTAGT. The CDR3 has 15 residues. CDR3 nucleotide sequence: TGTGCCAGCAGTGACGGGAGTGCGTACCAAGAGACCCAGTACTTC. As protein: CASSDGSAYQETQYF.

V and J are TRBV19 and TRBJ1-1; a possible D gene is TRBD1 (6 bases). Germline CDR1 and CDR2: LNHDA and SQIVND (reference sequence). The germline V and J ends were trimmed by 8 bases and 6 bases, with 16 bases remaining between them. The CDR3 has 13 amino acids. The CDR3, as DNA: TGTGCCAGTCGATACAGGGCGAATCCTGAAGCTTTCTTT. Its protein product is CASRYRANPEAFF.

This clone has a handful of counts. The chain couples TRBV6-1 to TRBJ1-3, with TRBD1 identical over 9 bases. The germline V gene has CDR1 MNHNS and CDR2 SASEGT. After removal of 11 bases from V and 8 bases from J, the junction contained 13 bases not matched to a gene. This CDR3 contains 14 residues. CDR3 residues: CAAETGGVWDTIYF. DNA of the CDR3: TGTGCCGCAGAAACAGGGGGCGTATGGGACACCATATATTTT.

This clone was observed a few times. The V call is TRBV29-1, the J call TRBJ2-1, with 8 bases that match TRBD1. This CDR3 comprises 15 residues. Germline V gene data show CDR1 as SQVTM and CDR2 as ANQGSEA. With 6 bases clipped from V and 4 bases from J, the junction kept 11 bases outside the gene matches. CDR3: CSVPDRETAYNEQFF. DNA for the CDR3: TGCAGCGTCCCGGACAGGGAAACTGCGTACAATGAGCAGTTCTTC.

This clone appeared many times. The chain uses TRBV6-1 and TRBJ2-7, with a possible D match to TRBD2 (5 bases). CDR1 and CDR2 from the germline V gene are MNHNS and SASEGT. The V gene lost 5 bases and the J gene lost 12 bases, with 14 bases spanning the gap. This CDR3 region has 11 residues. The CDR3 is CASSILGDWYF. The CDR3 DNA reads as TGTGCCAGCAGTATACTCGGGGATTGGTACTTC.

The genes are TRBV21-1 and TRBJ2-2; the table gives TRBD2 as D, unverified against the DNA. TRBV21-1 is an annotated pseudogene. This CDR3 has 16 amino acids. CDR3 DNA sequence: TGTGCCAGCAGCAATACTTCCGGGGGGGGGACCGGGGAGCTGTTTTTT. Translated: CASSNTSGGGTGELFF.

V gene TRBV28 combines with J gene TRBJ1-2, with D hard to call. CDR1 is MDHEN and CDR2 is SYDVKM in the germline V gene. Trimming cost V 8 bases and J 0 bases, with 13 bases left between them. This CDR3 is built from 14 residues. The CDR3 region is CASLEASANYGYTF. The CDR3 nucleotides are TGTGCCAGCTTGGAGGCCTCAGCTAACTATGGCTACACCTTC.

This clone has only a few counts. The CDR3 DNA reads TGCGCCAGCAGCCAAGTTCCGGGACAGTATCTTACCGGGGAGCTGTTTTTT. Translated, it gives CASSQVPGQYLTGELFF. V usage is TRBV4-1 and J usage is TRBJ2-2; 7 bases fit TRBD1. Losses at the gene ends were 1 base for V and 5 bases for J; bases not matched to a gene: 10. CDR1 is MGHRA and CDR2 is YSYEKL in the germline V gene. This CDR3 has 17 amino acids.

This clone came up a few times. The sample carries other DNA sequences with the same CDR3. The rearrangement joins TRBV6-6 to TRBJ2-1; 7 bases map to TRBD1. The length of the CDR3 is 13 residues. Germline V CDR1 and CDR2: MNHNY, SVGAGI (reference sequence). J was trimmed by 7 bases and V by 3 bases; bases with no gene match: 3. CDR3 protein: CASSYDRENEQFF. As DNA, the CDR3 is TGTGCCAGCAGTTATGACAGGGAGAATGAGCAGTTCTTC.

The chain couples TRBV28 to TRBJ2-7; D might be TRBD2 (5 bases). V was pared by 8 bases and J by 3 bases, with 17 bases between. This CDR3 has 14 amino acids. Germline V CDR1 and CDR2: MDHEN, SYDVKM. The CDR3 DNA sequence: TGTGCCAGCTCCTTGTCACTAGGCGGCTACGAGCAGTACTTC. Translation: CASSLSLGGYEQYF.

J is TRBJ1-1 and V is TRBV7-9, with TRBD1 as a possible D gene (5 bases). Germline V CDR1 and CDR2: SEHNR, FQNEAQ (reference sequence). CDR3 length equals 14 residues. Trimming removed 1 base at V and 8 bases at J, with 14 bases between. DNA of the CDR3: TGTGCCAGCAGCTTAGGTACAGGCTTTGGCGAAGCTTTCTTT. This codes for CASSLGTGFGEAFF.

The V call is TRBV29-1, the J call TRBJ2-1, with D uncertain. The CDR3 runs to 10 residues. Trimming pared 1 base from V and 9 bases from J, leaving 4 bases between. Germline V lookup: CDR1 SQVTM, CDR2 ANQGSEA. The CDR3 loop is CSVEGSEQFF. DNA for the CDR3: TGCAGCGTTGAAGGCAGTGAGCAGTTCTTC.

The chain couples TRBV7-9 to TRBJ2-7; a weak D match, TRBD2 (5 bases). The germline V and J ends were trimmed by 4 bases and 0 bases, with 19 bases remaining between them. The CDR3 extends over 17 amino acids. Germline CDR1 is SEHNR and CDR2 is FQNEAQ (reference sequence). The DNA for the CDR3 is TGTGCCAGCAGCTCCAATCCTCGGACGGGGAGCTCCTACGAGCAGTACTTC. It yields the protein CASSSNPRTGSSYEQYF.

This sequence joins TRBV19 and TRBJ2-1, with 10 bases that match TRBD2. This CDR3 is 16 amino acids long. J lost 8 bases, V lost 7 bases, and 14 bases had no gene match. Germline CDR1 is LNHDA and CDR2 is SQIVND (reference sequence). The CDR3 DNA reads as TGTGCCAGTACCTCGTCTGTGAGCGGGAGGGATTATGAGCAGTTCTTC. Its protein is CASTSSVSGRDYEQFF. Supplemented by reference TRBV19 and TRBJ2-1, the full variable domain reads DGGITQSPKYLFRKEGQNVTLSCEQNLNHDAMYWYRQDPGQGLRLIYYSQIVNDFQKGDIAEGYSVSREKKESFPLTVTSAQKNPTAFYLCASTSSVSGRDYEQFFGPGTRLTVL.

The genes are TRBV30 and TRBJ1-1; D is uncertain. The ends were cut back, 4 bases at V and 0 bases at J, with 6 bases in the middle. Germline V gene data show CDR1 as GTSNPN and CDR2 as SVGIG (reference sequence). This CDR3 contains 12 residues. The CDR3: CAWTPMNTEAFF. CDR3 nucleotide sequence: TGTGCCTGGACCCCAATGAACACTGAAGCTTTCTTT.

This clone appeared a few times. V gene TRBV20-1 combines with J gene TRBJ1-1, with no clear D. The CDR3 extends over 11 amino acids. The germline V and J ends were trimmed by 2 bases and 11 bases, with 12 bases remaining between them. Germline lookup yields CDR1 DFQATT and CDR2 SNEGSKA (reference sequence). The CDR3 region has the DNA TGCAGTGCTAGACATAGCGGAGGTGCTTTCTTT. Translating it yields CSARHSGGAFF.

This chain uses TRBV19 with TRBJ2-1; a possible D gene is TRBD2 (6 bases). CDR3 length equals 17 residues. Trimming left V 1 base short and J 1 base short, with 14 bases between. Germline lookup yields CDR1 LNHDA and CDR2 SQIVND (reference sequence). The CDR3 region is CASSIGSGRRSYNEQFF. CDR3 DNA: TGTGCCAGTAGTATAGGGTCAGGGAGGCGTTCCTACAATGAGCAGTTCTTC. Full variable domain (missing parts from reference TRBV19 and TRBJ2-1): DGGITQSPKYLFRKEGQNVTLSCEQNLNHDAMYWYRQDPGQGLRLIYYSQIVNDFQKGDIAEGYSVSREKKESFPLTVTSAQKNPTAFYLCASSIGSGRRSYNEQFFGPGTRLTVL.

This clone was seen more than once but under ten times. CDR3 in DNA: TGCGCCAGCGGCACAGACAGGGTCACCGGGGAGCTGTTTTTT. Its protein is CASGTDRVTGELFF. V usage is TRBV5-1 and J usage is TRBJ2-2; 7 bases align to TRBD1. CDR1 is SGHRS, CDR2 YFSETQ, per germline. The CDR3 is made up of 14 amino acids. Unmatched junction bases numbered 7, after V lost 7 bases and J lost 4 bases.

This clone was seen a few times. The chain is built from TRBV20-1 and TRBJ2-1; a possible D gene is TRBD1 (5 bases). From germline, CDR1 is DFQATT and CDR2 SNEGSKA (reference sequence). The CDR3 covers 11 residues. Between the trimmed V and J ends, which lost 2 bases and 7 bases, there was a span of 6 bases. The CDR3 loop reads CSARQGNEQFF. The CDR3 DNA is TGCAGTGCTAGACAGGGTAATGAGCAGTTCTTC.

This clone was picked up a small number of times. The chain joins TRBV30 to TRBJ2-7; TRBD2 might be the D (5 bases). V lost 3 bases and J lost 3, with 12 bases in between. The CDR3 contains 13 residues. CDR1 GTSNPN and CDR2 SVGIG come from the germline V gene (reference sequence). CDR3 in amino acids: CAWRKNGDYEQYF. The DNA for the CDR3 is TGTGCCTGGAGAAAGAACGGGGACTACGAGCAGTACTTC.

This clone has just a few counts. This chain uses TRBV29-1 with TRBJ2-1; TRBD2 agrees at 8 bases. Germline values: CDR1 SQVTM, CDR2 ANQGSEA. This CDR3 comprises 15 residues. The J segment lost 0 bases and the V segment lost 3 bases, leaving 4 bases of the junction unmatched. The CDR3 spells CSVEESGSSYNEQFF. DNA of the CDR3: TGCAGCGTTGAGGAAAGCGGGAGCTCCTACAATGAGCAGTTCTTC.